The source of this T cell receptor (beta chain) is a study of T-cell memory formation after mild COVID-19. The CDR3 has 16 amino acids. Germline CDR1 LNHNV, CDR2 YYDKDF (reference sequence). The V and J ends lost 0 bases and 2 bases, in that order; junction bases with no gene match: 1. This clonotype was picked up a small number of times. One entry per CDR3 protein, called by TCRdb with MiXCR from the 5' RACE reads. Here the sample spans tens of thousands of distinct CDR3 sequences, approximately 16% being singletons. The gene calls are TRBV15 and TRBJ2-1; 10 bases align to TRBD2. Sequenced: PBMCs or a T cell subset sorted from them (not recorded which). The clonotype originates from an adult woman who had mild COVID-19 (a few samples of this study predate the infection). Cell type and time point are not known. CDR3 sequence: CATSRDSGGPYNEQFF. The CDR3 DNA sequence: TGTGCCACCAGCAGAGATAGCGGGGGGCCCTACAATGAGCAGTTCTTC. The complete variable domain, with remaining parts taken from reference TRBV15 and TRBJ2-1, reads DAMVIQNPRYQVTQFGKPVTLSCSQTLNHNVMYWYQQKSSQAPKLLFHYYDKDFNNEADTPDNFQSRRPNTSFCFLDIRSPGLGDTAMYLCATSRDSGGPYNEQFFGPGTRLTVL.